The sequence of this TCR beta chain was determined in a study of T cell responses to AZD1222 COVID-19 vaccine. Trimming took 5 bases from V and 4 from J; bases not matched to a gene: 2. CDR3 length: 13 amino acids. Assay used: immunoSEQ multiplex PCR; TCRdb lists only in-frame clones, some missing. The table records 140,000 to 150,000 clones, around nine tenths of them present only once. The rearrangement uses TRBV12-3 or TRBV12-4 and TRBJ1-2, with 9 bases fitting TRBD1. The sequencing used peripheral blood, collected 28 days after the second AZD1222 dose. The clonotype was recovered from an adult who received the AZD1222 COVID-19 vaccine. In DNA, the CDR3 is TGTGCCAGCAGTCCGGGACAGGGCTATGGCTACACCTTC. Protein: CASSPGQGYGYTF.